This TCR beta chain was sequenced during a study of T cells in Graves' hyperthyroidism and ophthalmopathy. Overall study context: Peripheral blood draws took place at initial diagnosis, ahead of any treatment.

Study-level points and caveats: Ophthalmopathy prediction by the model preceded onset by a median about 6 months.

Regarding this clonotype: Its specificity is unknown. This may be a read error, as it is one base from a much larger clone.

There were TCR beta CDR3 regions amplified from RNA transcripts. First-round RT-PCR with HTBI primers amplified the TCR CDR3 region. Each CDR3 protein gets one entry after TCRdb re-called the multiplex PCR reads with MiXCR. The table includes hundreds of thousands of distinct CDR3 sequences, about a third detected once. The V end was cut by 5 bases, the J end by 5 bases, with 13 bases between. Germline V lookup: CDR1 MNHNS, CDR2 SASEGT. The CDR3 spans 13 residues. Patients were excluded because of uncontrolled infection, other autoimmune disease, pregnancy or lactation. V is TRBV6-1 and J is TRBJ2-7; possible D gene TRBD1, 6 bases. Material: blood. This TCR was sampled from a woman between 35 and 50 years old with Graves' hyperthyroidism. CDR3 nucleotides: TGTGCCAGCAGTTACCTGGGGGCCGACGAGCAGTACTTC. Encoded protein: CASSYLGADEQYF.